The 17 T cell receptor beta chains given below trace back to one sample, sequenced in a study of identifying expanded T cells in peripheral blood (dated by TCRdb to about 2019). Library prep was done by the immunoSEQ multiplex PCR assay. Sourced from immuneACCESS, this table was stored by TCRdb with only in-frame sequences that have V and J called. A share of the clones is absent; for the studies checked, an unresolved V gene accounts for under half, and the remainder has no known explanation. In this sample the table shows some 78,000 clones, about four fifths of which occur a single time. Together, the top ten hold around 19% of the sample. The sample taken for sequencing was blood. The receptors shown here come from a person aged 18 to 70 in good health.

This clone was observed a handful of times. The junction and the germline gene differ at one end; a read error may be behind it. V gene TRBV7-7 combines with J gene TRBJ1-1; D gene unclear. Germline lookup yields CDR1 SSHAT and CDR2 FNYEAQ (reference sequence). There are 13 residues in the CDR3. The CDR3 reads CASSLTLNTEAFF. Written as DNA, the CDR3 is TGTGCTAGCAGCCTGACATTAAACACTGAAGCTTTCTTT.

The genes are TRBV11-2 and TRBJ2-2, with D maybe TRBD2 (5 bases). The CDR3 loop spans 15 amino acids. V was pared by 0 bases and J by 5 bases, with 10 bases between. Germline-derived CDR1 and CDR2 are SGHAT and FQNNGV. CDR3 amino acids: CASSLDDLATGELFF. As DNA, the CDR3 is TGTGCCAGCAGCTTAGATGATCTAGCAACCGGGGAGCTGTTTTTT.

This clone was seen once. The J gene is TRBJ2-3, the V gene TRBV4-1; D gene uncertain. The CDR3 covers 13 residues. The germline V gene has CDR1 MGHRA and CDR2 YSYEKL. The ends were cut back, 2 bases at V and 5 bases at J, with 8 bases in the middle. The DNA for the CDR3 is TGCGCCAGCAGCCAAACCCTAGGAGATACGCAGTATTTT. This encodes CASSQTLGDTQYF.

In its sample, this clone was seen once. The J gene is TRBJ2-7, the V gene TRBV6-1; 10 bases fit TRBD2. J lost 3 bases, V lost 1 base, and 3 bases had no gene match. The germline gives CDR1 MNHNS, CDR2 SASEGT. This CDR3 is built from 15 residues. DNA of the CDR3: TGTGCCAGCAGTGAAGTCCTAGCGGGAGACTACGAGCAGTACTTC. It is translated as CASSEVLAGDYEQYF.

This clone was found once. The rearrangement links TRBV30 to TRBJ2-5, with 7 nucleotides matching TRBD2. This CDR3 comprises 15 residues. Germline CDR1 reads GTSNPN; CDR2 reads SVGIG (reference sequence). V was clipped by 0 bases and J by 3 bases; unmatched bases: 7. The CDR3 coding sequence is TGTGCCTGGAGTGTTTCGAGACTAGCAAAAGAGACCCAGTACTTC. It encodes CAWSVSRLAKETQYF.

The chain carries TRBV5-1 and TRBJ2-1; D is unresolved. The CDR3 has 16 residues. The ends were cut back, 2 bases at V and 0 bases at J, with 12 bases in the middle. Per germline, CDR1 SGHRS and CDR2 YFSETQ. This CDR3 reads CASSFSDGRSYNEQFF. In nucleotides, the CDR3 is TGCGCCAGCAGCTTCTCTGACGGGCGCTCCTACAATGAGCAGTTCTTC.

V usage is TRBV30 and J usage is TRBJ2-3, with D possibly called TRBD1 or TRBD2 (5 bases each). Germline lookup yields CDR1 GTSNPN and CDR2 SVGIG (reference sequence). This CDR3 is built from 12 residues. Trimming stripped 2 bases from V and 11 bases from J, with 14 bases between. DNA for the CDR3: TGTGCCTGGAGTAGGGACCCAGGTCTGCAGTATTTT. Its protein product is CAWSRDPGLQYF.

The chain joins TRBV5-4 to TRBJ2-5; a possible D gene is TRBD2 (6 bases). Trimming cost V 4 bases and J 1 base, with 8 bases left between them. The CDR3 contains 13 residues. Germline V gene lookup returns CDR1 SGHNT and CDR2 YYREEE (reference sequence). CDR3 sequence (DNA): TGTGCCAGCAGCCGTAGCGGCCAAGAGACCCAGTACTTC. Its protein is CASSRSGQETQYF.

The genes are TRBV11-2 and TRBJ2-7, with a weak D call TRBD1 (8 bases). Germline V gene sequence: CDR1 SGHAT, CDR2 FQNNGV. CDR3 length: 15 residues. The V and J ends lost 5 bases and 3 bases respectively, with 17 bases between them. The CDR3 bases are TGTGCCAGCAGCACCACAGGGGGGGCAGGCTACGAGCAGTACTTC. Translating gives CASSTTGGAGYEQYF.

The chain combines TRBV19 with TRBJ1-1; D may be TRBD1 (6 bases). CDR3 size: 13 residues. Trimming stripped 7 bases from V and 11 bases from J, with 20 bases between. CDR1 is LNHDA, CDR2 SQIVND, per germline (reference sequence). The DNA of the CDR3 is TGTGCCAGTATCCCGTCGGGAGACAGGTCGGCTTTCTTT. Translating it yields CASIPSGDRSAFF.

This CDR3 reads CASSDSLTGLHQPQHF. The CDR3 region has the DNA TGTGCCAGTAGTGATAGTCTCACAGGGCTACATCAGCCCCAGCATTTT. The chain employs TRBV19 and TRBJ1-5; a possible D gene is TRBD1 (6 bases). Germline lookup yields CDR1 LNHDA and CDR2 SQIVND (reference sequence). This CDR3 is 16 amino acids long. V was pared by 5 bases and J by 5 bases, with 19 bases between. The full variable domain, completed using reference TRBV19 and TRBJ1-5, is DGGITQSPKYLFRKEGQNVTLSCEQNLNHDAMYWYRQDPGQGLRLIYYSQIVNDFQKGDIAEGYSVSREKKESFPLTVTSAQKNPTAFYLCASSDSLTGLHQPQHFGDGTRLSIL.

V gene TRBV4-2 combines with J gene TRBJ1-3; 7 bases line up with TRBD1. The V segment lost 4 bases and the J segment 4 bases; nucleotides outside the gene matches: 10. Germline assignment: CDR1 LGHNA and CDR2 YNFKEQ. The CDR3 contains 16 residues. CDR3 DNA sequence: TGTGCCAGCAGCCCCACAGGGGACTTGTCCGGAAACACCATATATTTT. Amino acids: CASSPTGDLSGNTIYF.

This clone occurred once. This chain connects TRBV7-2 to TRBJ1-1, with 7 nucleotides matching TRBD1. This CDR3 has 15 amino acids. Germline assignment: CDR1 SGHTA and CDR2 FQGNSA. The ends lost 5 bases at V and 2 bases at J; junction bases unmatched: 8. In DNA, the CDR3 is TGTGCCAGCAGCGTCACGACAGGGCAAAACACTGAAGCTTTCTTT. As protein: CASSVTTGQNTEAFF. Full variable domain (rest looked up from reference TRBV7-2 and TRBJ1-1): GAGVSQSPSNKVTEKGKDVELRCDPISGHTALYWYRQSLGQGLEFLIYFQGNSAPDKSGLPSDRFSAERTGGSVSTLTIQRTQQEDSAVYLCASSVTTGQNTEAFFGQGTRLTVV.

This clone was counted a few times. CDR3 amino acids: CAMEGFGLGNEQFF. Here the CDR3 DNA reads TGTGCCATGGAGGGATTCGGTCTGGGGAATGAGCAGTTCTTC. This chain joins TRBV5-4 and TRBJ2-1; D perhaps matches TRBD2 (6 bases). Between the trimmed V and J ends, which lost 9 bases and 7 bases, there was a span of 20 bases. Germline V lookup: CDR1 SGHNT, CDR2 YYREEE (reference sequence). The CDR3 length is 14 residues.

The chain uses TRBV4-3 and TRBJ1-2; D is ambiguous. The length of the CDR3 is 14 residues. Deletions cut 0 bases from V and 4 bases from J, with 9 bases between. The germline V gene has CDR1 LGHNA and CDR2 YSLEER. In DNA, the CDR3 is TGCGCCAGCAGCCAAGAGTTACAGATCTATGGCTACACCTTC. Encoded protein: CASSQELQIYGYTF.

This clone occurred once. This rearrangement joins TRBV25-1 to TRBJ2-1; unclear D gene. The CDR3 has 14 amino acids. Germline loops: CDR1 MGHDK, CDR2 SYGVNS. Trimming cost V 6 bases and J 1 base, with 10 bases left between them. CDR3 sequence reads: CASRPSGSYNEQFF. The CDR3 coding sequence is TGTGCCAGCAGGCCGTCCGGGTCCTACAATGAGCAGTTCTTC.

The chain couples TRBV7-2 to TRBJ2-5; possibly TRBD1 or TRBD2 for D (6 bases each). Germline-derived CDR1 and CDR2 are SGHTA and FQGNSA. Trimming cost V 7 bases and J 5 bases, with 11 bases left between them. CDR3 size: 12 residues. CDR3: CASTGGGETQYF. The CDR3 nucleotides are TGTGCCAGCACTGGAGGGGGGGAGACCCAGTACTTC.